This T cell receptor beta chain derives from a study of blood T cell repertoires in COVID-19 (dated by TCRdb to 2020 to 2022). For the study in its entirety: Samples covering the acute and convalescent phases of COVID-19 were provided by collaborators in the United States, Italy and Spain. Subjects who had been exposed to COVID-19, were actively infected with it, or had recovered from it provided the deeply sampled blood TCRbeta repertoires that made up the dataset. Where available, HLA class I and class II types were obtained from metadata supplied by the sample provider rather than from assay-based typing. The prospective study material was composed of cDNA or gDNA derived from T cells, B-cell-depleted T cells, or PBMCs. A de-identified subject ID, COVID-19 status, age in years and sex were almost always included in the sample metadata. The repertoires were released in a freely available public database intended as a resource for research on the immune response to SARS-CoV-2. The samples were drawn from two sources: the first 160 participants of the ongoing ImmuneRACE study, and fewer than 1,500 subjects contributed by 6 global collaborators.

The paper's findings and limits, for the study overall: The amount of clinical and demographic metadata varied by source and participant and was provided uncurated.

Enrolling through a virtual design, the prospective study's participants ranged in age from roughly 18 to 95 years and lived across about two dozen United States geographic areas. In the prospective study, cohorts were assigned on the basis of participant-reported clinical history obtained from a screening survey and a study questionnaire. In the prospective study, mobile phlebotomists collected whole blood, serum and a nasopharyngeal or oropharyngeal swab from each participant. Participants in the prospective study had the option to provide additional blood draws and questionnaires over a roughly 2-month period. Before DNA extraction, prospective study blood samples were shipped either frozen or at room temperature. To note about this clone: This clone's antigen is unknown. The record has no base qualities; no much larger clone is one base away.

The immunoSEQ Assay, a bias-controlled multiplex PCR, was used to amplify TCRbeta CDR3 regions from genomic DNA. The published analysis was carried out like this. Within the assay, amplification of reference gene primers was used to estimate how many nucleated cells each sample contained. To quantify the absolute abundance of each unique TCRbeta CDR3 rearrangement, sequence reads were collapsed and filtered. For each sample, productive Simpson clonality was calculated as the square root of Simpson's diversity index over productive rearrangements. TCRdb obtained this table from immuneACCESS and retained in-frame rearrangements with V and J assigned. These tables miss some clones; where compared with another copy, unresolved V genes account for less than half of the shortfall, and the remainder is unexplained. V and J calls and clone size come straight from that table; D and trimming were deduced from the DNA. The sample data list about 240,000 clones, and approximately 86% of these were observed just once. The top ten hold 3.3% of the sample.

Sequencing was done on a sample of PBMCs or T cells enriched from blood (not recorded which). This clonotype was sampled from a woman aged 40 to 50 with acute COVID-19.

The bases are TGTGCCTGGAGTGGTCGGGACAGGGGTAAATTGGCGATTAGTGCAGATACGCAGTATTTT. It is translated as CAWSGRDRGKLAISADTQYF. Recombination joined TRBV30 with TRBJ2-3, with 10 central nucleotides matching TRBD1. The CDR3 starts with the cysteine, ends with the phenylalanine, and has 20 residues. The only DNA kept is the CDR3, 60 bases in frame from the first base. CDR1 and CDR2 are drawn from the germline V gene (reference sequence): GTSNPN, SVGIG. The junction shows trimming of 1 base on V and 4 bases on J, and the gene matches do not reach 20 bases of it.